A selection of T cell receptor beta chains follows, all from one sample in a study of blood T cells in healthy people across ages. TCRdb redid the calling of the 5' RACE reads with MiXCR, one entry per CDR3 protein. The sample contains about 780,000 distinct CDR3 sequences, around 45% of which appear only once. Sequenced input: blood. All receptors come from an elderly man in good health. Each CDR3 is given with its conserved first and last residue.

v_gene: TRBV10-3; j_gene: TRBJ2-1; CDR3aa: CAISERGDSNEQFF
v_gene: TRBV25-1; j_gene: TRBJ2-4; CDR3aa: CASSLSPANIQYF
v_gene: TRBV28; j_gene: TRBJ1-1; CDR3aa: CASQDRVTEAFF
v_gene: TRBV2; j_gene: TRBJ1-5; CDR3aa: CASSVDFQPQHF
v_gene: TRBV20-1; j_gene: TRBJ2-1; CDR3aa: CSAGGGGTSGNIHEQFF
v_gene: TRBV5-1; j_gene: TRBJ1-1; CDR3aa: CASSAQGEANTEAFF
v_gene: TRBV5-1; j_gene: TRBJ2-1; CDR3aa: CASSLDRTNEQFF
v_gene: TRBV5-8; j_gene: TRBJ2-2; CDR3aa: CASSLYRADGELFF
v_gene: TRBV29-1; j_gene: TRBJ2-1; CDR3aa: CSVSGSNNEQFF
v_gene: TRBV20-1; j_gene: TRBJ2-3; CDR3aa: CSALIGVSTDTQYF
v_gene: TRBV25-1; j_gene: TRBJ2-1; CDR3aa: CASTAWPNEQFF
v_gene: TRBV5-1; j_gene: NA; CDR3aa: CASSPRSMSADIQYF
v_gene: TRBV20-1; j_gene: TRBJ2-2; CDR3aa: CSAIELANTGELFF
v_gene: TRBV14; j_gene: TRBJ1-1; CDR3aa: CASSAGRTEAFF
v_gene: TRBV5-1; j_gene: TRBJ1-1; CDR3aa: CASSFDYRGNTEAFF
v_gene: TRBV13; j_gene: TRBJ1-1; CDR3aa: CVSSFTITEAFF
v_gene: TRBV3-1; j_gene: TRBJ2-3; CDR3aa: CASSRDRGVGDTQYF
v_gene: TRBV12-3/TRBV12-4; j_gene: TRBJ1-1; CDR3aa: CASSPSNTGVRTEAFF
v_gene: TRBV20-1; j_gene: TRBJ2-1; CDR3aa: CSARAPRGGVGNEQFF
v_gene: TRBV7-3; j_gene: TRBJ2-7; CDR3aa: CASSSRLAEFYEQYF
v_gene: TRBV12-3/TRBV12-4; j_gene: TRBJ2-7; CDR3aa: CASTPSLREVTYEQYF
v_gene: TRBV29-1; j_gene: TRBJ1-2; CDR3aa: CSVPRASQGNYGYTF
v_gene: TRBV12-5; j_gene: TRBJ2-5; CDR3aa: CASGLPSLGGRPGEQYF
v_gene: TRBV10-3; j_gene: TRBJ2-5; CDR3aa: CAISIQGQETQYF
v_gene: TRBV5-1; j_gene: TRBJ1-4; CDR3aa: CASSWGTDEKLFF
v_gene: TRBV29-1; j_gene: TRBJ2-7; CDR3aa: CSVRGGNEQYF
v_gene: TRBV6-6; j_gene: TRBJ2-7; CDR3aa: CASTPGGNKDYEQYF
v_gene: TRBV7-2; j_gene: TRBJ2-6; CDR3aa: CASSPRTSGSFGANVLTF
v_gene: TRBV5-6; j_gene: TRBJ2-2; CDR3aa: CASSFGGGHTGELFF
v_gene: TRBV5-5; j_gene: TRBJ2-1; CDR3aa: CASSPGQGKVDEQFF
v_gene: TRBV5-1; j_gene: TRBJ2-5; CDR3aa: CASGGGGRETQYF
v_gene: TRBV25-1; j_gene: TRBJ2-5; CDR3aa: CASSEGLGWQTQYF
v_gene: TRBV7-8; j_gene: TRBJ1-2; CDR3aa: CASSSPRGNYGYTF
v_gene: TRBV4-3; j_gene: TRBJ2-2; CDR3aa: CASSRVLGTSGRAGTGELFF
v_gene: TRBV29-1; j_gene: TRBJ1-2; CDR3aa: CSVEDPGRPYGYTF
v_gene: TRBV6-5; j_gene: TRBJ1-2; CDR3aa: CASSADRGPYGYTF
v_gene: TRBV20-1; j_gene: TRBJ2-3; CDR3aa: CSGSGPSTDTQYF
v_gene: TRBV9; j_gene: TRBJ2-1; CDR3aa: CASSVAGPSSYNEQFF
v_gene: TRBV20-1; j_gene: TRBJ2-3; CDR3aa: CSARGAVGDTQYF
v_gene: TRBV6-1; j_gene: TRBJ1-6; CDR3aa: CASSSRDRENSPLHF
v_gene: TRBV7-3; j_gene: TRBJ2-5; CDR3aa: CASSLAPASGRGRVGETQYF
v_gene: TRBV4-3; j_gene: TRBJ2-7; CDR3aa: CASSQTLGGSAAYEQYF
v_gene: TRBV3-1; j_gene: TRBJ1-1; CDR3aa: CASSQAARNTEAFF
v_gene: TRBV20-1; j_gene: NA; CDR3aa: CSASVRASGETQYF
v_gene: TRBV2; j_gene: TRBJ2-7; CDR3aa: CASSEGQGAQYF
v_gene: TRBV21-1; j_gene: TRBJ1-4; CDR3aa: CASSNGVSNEKLFF
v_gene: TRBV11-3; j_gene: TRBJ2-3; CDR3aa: CASSFAGRAAQKADTQYF
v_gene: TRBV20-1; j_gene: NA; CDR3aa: CSARMPNFYNEQYF
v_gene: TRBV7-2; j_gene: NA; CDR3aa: CASSLVPRLVSHEQYF